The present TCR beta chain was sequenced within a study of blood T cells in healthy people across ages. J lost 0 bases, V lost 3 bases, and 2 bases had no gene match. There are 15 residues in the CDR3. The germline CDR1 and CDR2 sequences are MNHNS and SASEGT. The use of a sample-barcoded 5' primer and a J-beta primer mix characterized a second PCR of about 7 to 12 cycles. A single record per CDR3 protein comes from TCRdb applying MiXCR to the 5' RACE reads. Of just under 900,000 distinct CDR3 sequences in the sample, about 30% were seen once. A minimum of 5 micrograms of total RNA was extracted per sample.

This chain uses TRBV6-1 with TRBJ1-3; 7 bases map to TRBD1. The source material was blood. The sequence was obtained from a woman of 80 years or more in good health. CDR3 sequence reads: CASSDHRGSGNTIYF. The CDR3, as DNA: TGTGCCAGCAGTGACCACAGGGGCTCTGGAAACACCATATATTTT.